One sample yielded the 3 T cell receptor beta chains listed below, sequenced in a study of blood T cell repertoires in COVID-19 (TCRdb year 2020). The library came from the immunoSEQ multiplex PCR assay. The immuneACCESS repertoire file appears here via TCRdb, limited to in-frame rearrangements. These files lack a portion of the clones; in checked studies, under half of the deficit traces to unresolved V genes, and the cause of the others is not known. Here the sample has around 160,000 clones; approximately 83% occur a single time. The top ten constitute 13% of the sample. The source material was PBMCs or T cells enriched from blood (not recorded which). These receptors were taken from a woman in her sixties or seventies who had recovered from COVID-19.

This rearrangement joins TRBV20-1 to TRBJ2-3; D is possibly TRBD1 (6 bases). The V end lost 3 bases, the J end lost 2 bases, and 12 bases lay between the germline ends. The V gene's germline CDR1 is DFQATT and CDR2 SNEGSKA (reference sequence). The CDR3 length is 14 residues. This chain's CDR3 is CSASLRGSTDTQYF. The CDR3 nucleotides are TGCAGTGCTAGTCTCAGGGGATCCACAGATACGCAGTATTTT.

The chain couples TRBV5-1 to TRBJ2-3; possible D gene TRBD1, 5 bases. In germline, CDR1 is SGHRS, CDR2 YFSETQ. Trimming cost V 4 bases and J 0 bases, with 12 bases left between them. CDR3 length equals 15 residues. The CDR3 DNA reads TGCGCCAGCAGCCCTGAAAGGGGAAGCACAGATACGCAGTATTTT. Amino acid sequence: CASSPERGSTDTQYF.

The chain has TRBV7-9 and TRBJ2-2; 8 bases align to TRBD2. Germline loops: CDR1 SEHNR, CDR2 FQNEAQ (reference sequence). The CDR3 extends over 17 amino acids. Losses at the gene ends were 8 bases for V and 4 bases for J; bases not matched to a gene: 15. CDR3 protein: CASPLDGGAGGTGELFF. CDR3 nucleotides: TGTGCCAGCCCGCTGGACGGGGGGGCCGGCGGCACCGGGGAGCTGTTTTTT.